This TCR beta chain was recovered during a study of cytomegalovirus exposure and HLA in healthy donors. This CDR3 has 12 amino acids. Losses at the gene ends were 4 bases for V and 9 bases for J; bases not matched to a gene: 2. The V gene's germline CDR1 is SNHLY and CDR2 FYNNEI. Points on this clone: The antigen is not known.

Study-level points and caveats: Accurate predictions that matched the HLA-A and HLA-B alleles of most subjects were reportedly made from TCR beta sequences.

The PCR contained 60 Vbeta and 13 Jbeta primers. The repertoire was sequenced with immunoSEQ multiplex PCR; TCRdb's copy has only in-frame clones and lacks some. The sample holds 100,000 or so clones, approximately 72% seen once. Sequenced input: PBMCs. The clonotype comes from a man aged 25-45 years in good health and CMV-seronegative. The rearrangement joins TRBV2 to TRBJ2-1, with TRBD2 identical over 8 bases. CDR3 in amino acids: CASSVAGGEQFF. The CDR3 nucleotides read TGTGCCAGCAGTGTGGCGGGGGGTGAGCAGTTCTTC.